This T cell receptor beta chain was recorded in a study of T-cell memory formation after mild COVID-19. The CDR3 is made up of 14 amino acids. The V end was cut by 7 bases, the J end by 1 base, with 13 bases between. The V gene's germline CDR1 is MNHEY and CDR2 SMNVEV (reference sequence). Study outcomes and limitations: The main location of contracting CD4+ clones was CM and EM, and that of contracting CD8+ clones was EMRA.

TCRdb itself ran the 5' RACE reads through MiXCR, one entry per CDR3 protein. This table holds around 420,000 distinct CDR3 sequences, around 24% found once. This clonotype was counted only a few times. The antigen remains unidentified. The chain carries TRBV27 and TRBJ1-1; D is uncertain. The sequenced material came from PBMCs or a T cell subset sorted from them (not recorded which). This TCR came from an adult woman who had mild COVID-19 (a few samples of this study predate the infection). Cell type and time point are not known. As DNA, the CDR3 is TGTGCCAGCAAAACAGCCGAGAGGAACACTGAAGCTTTCTTT. Translated, it gives CASKTAERNTEAFF.